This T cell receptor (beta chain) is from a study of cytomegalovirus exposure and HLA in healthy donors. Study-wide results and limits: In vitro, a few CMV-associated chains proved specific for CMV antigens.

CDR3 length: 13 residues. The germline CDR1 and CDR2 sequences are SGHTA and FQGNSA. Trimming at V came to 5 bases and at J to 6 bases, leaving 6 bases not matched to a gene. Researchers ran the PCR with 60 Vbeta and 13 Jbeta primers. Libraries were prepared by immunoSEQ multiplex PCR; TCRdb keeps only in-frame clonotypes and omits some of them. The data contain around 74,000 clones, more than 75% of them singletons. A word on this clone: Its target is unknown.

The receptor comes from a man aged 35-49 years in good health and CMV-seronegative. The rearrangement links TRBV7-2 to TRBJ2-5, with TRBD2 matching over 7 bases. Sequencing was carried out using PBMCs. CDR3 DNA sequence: TGTGCCAGCAGCCCTTGGGGGGGTCAGACCCAGTACTTC. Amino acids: CASSPWGGQTQYF.